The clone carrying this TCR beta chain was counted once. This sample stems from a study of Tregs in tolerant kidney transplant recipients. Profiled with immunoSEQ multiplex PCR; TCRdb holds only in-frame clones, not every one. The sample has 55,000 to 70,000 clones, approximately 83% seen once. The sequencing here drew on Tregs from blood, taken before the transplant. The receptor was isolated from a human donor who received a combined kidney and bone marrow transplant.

The CDR3, as DNA: TGTGCCACCCGTGGTGACCGATCCGGAGGGGGCTACACCTTC. This codes for CATRGDRSGGGYTF. V and J are TRBV18 and TRBJ1-2; no reliable D call. CDR3 length equals 14 residues. Trimming pared 10 bases from V and 8 bases from J, leaving 23 bases between. The V gene's germline CDR1 is KGHSH and CDR2 LQKENI.